Shown below are 13 T cell receptor beta chains from a single sample sequenced in a study of cytotoxic CD8 clonotypes in ibrutinib-treated CLL. The table came from immunoSEQ multiplex PCR; TCRdb's copy has only in-frame clones and leaves some out. The data contain about 50,000 clones, approximately 82% of them singletons. The sequencing here drew on PBMCs, taken after 24 months of ibrutinib treatment. The receptors come from a human donor with chronic lymphocytic leukemia.

This chain joins TRBV7-2 and TRBJ1-5; D is possibly TRBD1 (5 bases). The CDR3 loop spans 14 amino acids. Germline V gene data show CDR1 as SGHTA and CDR2 as FQGNSA. Trimming shortened V by 3 bases and J by 6 bases, and 12 bases separated the two germline ends. The CDR3 region is CASSFFGGVQPQHF. The CDR3 bases are TGTGCCAGCAGCTTTTTTGGGGGGGTTCAGCCCCAGCATTTT.

The V call is TRBV11-2, the J call TRBJ2-1; 10 bases map to TRBD1. Trimming removed 5 bases from V and 0 bases from J; junction bases left unmatched: 10. The CDR3 is 18 residues long. Germline assignment: CDR1 SGHAT and CDR2 FQNNGV. As DNA, the CDR3 is TGTGCCAGCAGCATAGGGACAGGGGTTTCGGGCTCCTACAATGAGCAGTTCTTC. Amino acids: CASSIGTGVSGSYNEQFF.

The V gene is TRBV7-9, the J gene TRBJ2-3; maybe TRBD2 (6 bases). This CDR3 is 15 amino acids long. V was clipped by 6 bases and J by 0 bases, with 13 bases between them. The germline V gene has CDR1 SEHNR and CDR2 FQNEAQ (reference sequence). The CDR3 coding sequence is TGTGCCAGCAGGTACAGCGGGTCTAGCACAGATACGCAGTATTTT. It encodes CASRYSGSSTDTQYF.

The V and J genes are TRBV27 and TRBJ1-5; D is unclear. Trimming stripped 7 bases from V and 0 bases from J, with 10 bases between. Germline CDR1 reads MNHEY; CDR2 reads SMNVEV (reference sequence). The CDR3 is 14 residues long. The CDR3 spells CASKQQYSNQPQHF. In nucleotides, the CDR3 is TGTGCCAGCAAACAGCAGTATAGCAATCAGCCCCAGCATTTT.

The gene calls are TRBV10-1 and TRBJ2-7, with D possibly matching TRBD2 (5 bases). CDR1 is WNHNN, CDR2 SYGVQD, per germline (reference sequence). V was trimmed by 5 bases and J by 6 bases, leaving 14 bases between them. The CDR3 has 13 residues. As DNA, the CDR3 is TGCGCCAGCAGTCCGTTACCAGAGGGCGAGCAGTACTTC. Encoded protein: CASSPLPEGEQYF.

The chain employs TRBV7-9 and TRBJ2-1; 10 nucleotides line up with TRBD1. J lost 5 bases, V lost 6 bases, and 7 bases had no gene match. Per the germline V gene, CDR1 is SEHNR and CDR2 is FQNEAQ (reference sequence). CDR3 length equals 15 residues. CDR3 region: CASSHRDRGDNEQFF. For the CDR3, the DNA is TGTGCCAGCAGTCACCGGGACAGGGGCGACAATGAGCAGTTCTTC.

V is TRBV6-1 and J is TRBJ2-1; 11 nucleotides line up with TRBD1. The germline V gene has CDR1 MNHNS and CDR2 SASEGT. The V and J ends lost 8 bases and 6 bases, in that order; junction bases with no gene match: 9. The CDR3 sequence is 15 residues long. The CDR3 DNA sequence: TGTGCCAGCTCCCCGGGAGGGACAGGGGGCAATGAGCAGTTCTTC. It specifies CASSPGGTGGNEQFF.

This clone has only a few counts. V and J are TRBV6-1 and TRBJ2-1; 9 bases agree with TRBD1. Germline CDR1 is MNHNS and CDR2 is SASEGT. The CDR3 has 14 residues. V was clipped by 2 bases and J by 9 bases; unmatched bases: 5. CDR3 protein: CASSELTGGSEQFF. The CDR3 DNA follows: TGTGCCAGCAGTGAACTGACAGGGGGGAGTGAGCAGTTCTTC.

The chain couples TRBV5-1 to TRBJ1-1; D may be TRBD1 (5 bases). The V end lost 5 bases, the J end lost 1 base, and 12 bases lay between the germline ends. Germline lookup yields CDR1 SGHRS and CDR2 YFSETQ. The CDR3 sequence is 14 residues long. The CDR3 DNA reads as TGCGCCAGCAGACGGGACCAGGGGAACACTGAAGCTTTCTTT. Residues: CASRRDQGNTEAFF.

The chain has TRBV5-4 and TRBJ2-7; possibly TRBD1 for D (6 bases). The CDR3 has 15 amino acids. The germline gives CDR1 SGHNT, CDR2 YYREEE (reference sequence). V lost 4 bases, J lost 7 bases, and 21 bases lay in between. For the CDR3, the DNA is TGTGCCAGCAGCCCCGGGACAAGGCGTGTGGGAGAGCAGTACTTC. It codes for CASSPGTRRVGEQYF.

The J gene is TRBJ2-7, the V gene TRBV29-1; a weak D match, TRBD1 (6 bases). V lost 5 bases and J lost 4, with 21 bases in between. There are 15 residues in the CDR3. In germline, CDR1 is SQVTM, CDR2 ANQGSEA. The CDR3 nucleotides are TGCAGCGTTTCTCAGGGGCAGGGAAAGGGATACGAGCAGTACTTC. This codes for CSVSQGQGKGYEQYF.

The rearrangement joins TRBV7-3 to TRBJ2-7; D is perhaps TRBD1 (7 bases). The CDR3 is made up of 15 amino acids. V gave up 5 bases and J gave up 2 bases, with 16 bases separating them. Germline lookup yields CDR1 SGHTA and CDR2 FQGTGA. This chain's CDR3 is CASSGGGGAAYEQYF. Written as DNA, the CDR3 is TGTGCCAGCAGCGGAGGGGGCGGTGCGGCCTACGAGCAGTACTTC.

The V gene is TRBV14, the J gene TRBJ1-1; TRBD1 might be the D (5 bases). The CDR3 consists of 14 residues. Germline assignment: CDR1 SGHDN and CDR2 FVKESK. Trimming took off 4 bases at V and 7 bases at J, with 16 bases between the two ends. In DNA, the CDR3 is TGTGCCAGCAGCCCGGGGGTTTTTGGGTATGAAGCTTTCTTT. Encoded protein: CASSPGVFGYEAFF.